The source of this T cell receptor (beta chain) is a study of blood T cell repertoires in COVID-19. Trimming shortened V by 1 base and J by 3 bases, and 7 bases separated the two germline ends. This CDR3 has 13 residues. From germline, CDR1 is SGHVS and CDR2 FNYEAQ. Individuals drawn from approximately 26 US areas were roughly 18 to 100 years old. Clones were read by immunoSEQ multiplex PCR, and TCRdb kept only the in-frame ones, dropping some. Of under 250,000 clones in the sample, around 84% are singletons; the top ten hold approximately 1.7%. Material: PBMCs or T cells enriched from blood (not recorded which). This clonotype originated in a man aged 35-49 years who had recovered from COVID-19. The chain is built from TRBV7-6 and TRBJ2-7; D gene uncertain. The DNA for the CDR3 is TGTGCCAGCAGCTTAGGGGCTTACTACGAGCAGTACTTC. It encodes CASSLGAYYEQYF.